This TCR beta chain comes out of a study of blood T cells in healthy people across ages (dated by TCRdb to the mid-2010s). With regard to the full study: In model experiments, roughly one uniquely barcoded TCR beta cDNA molecule per two T cells was captured by template switching. Four age groups were formed from the donors: young (average approximately 15 years), middle-aged (approximately 40), aged (over 55) and long-lived (approximately 78). For two donors (one aged 18 to 30 and one aged 80 or older), the study analyzed two additional independent replicas of 1 million unique cDNA reads from the same blood draw. To avoid experimental bias, donors of different ages were randomly spread across the sequencing lanes. Using deep sequencing normalized with unique cDNA molecular identifiers, the study measured how TCR beta repertoire diversity changes with age. Study-wide conclusions, independent of this receptor: Observed TCR beta diversity correlated strongly with the percentage of naive T cells measured by flow cytometry. Total diversity estimates from one million sequenced T cells were considered lower bounds and underestimates. As age increased, observed TCR beta diversity per million T cells dropped in a roughly linear way, and a significant reduction was already evident by age 40. Bulk unsorted PBMC profiling prevented conclusive comparison of naive and antigen-experienced compartments. Donor CMV infection status was unknown, potentially confounding age-related changes in expanded clonotypes. Compared with the aged group, the long-lived group had more naive CD4+ T cells, fewer expanded clones and increased TCR diversity, suggesting age selection.

The donors were roughly 39 Caucasian individuals from Russia, aged 6 to 90 years, who were systemically healthy. Roughly 10 milliliters of peripheral blood were collected from each donor into EDTA-treated Vacutainer tubes. Ficoll-Paque density-gradient centrifugation was used to isolate PBMCs, with at least 6 million per sample. Trizol reagent was used to extract total RNA from the PBMCs, yielding at least 5.5 micrograms per sample. The percentages of naive CD45RAhigh/CD27high T cells were determined by flow cytometry on a PBMC aliquot from every donor. CDR1 and CDR2, per the germline V gene (reference sequence), are GTSNPN and SVGIG. The germline V and J ends show losses of 1 base and 8 bases respectively, and no gene match explains 17 bases of the junction. Taken from cysteine to phenylalanine, the CDR3 has 17 residues. Only the CDR3 region is kept as DNA, spanning 51 bases read in frame from base 1.

Library construction relied on 5' RACE. Sequencing was performed on an Illumina HiSeq 2500. A second PCR of about 6 to 12 cycles was run with a J-beta primer mix and a sample-barcoded 5' primer. Each TCR beta cDNA molecule received a unique molecular identifier from a template-switch 5' adaptor carrying 12 random nucleotides. Each sample yielded at least 2.5 million CDR3-containing paired-end reads. All of the RNA was converted into first-strand cDNA using the Mint cDNA synthesis kit, with a TRBC-specific oligonucleotide serving as the primer. Following uracil-DNA glycosylase treatment, a first 18-cycle PCR with universal primers M1SS and BC2_uni_R was performed on all cDNA. The study's processing was this. Each sample was normalized by randomly selecting 1 million high-quality reads, each carrying a distinct molecular identifier. Reads with shared molecular identifiers were discarded instead of being binned into consensus sequences. MiTCR, with a Q25 quality threshold and the strictest error-elimination algorithm, was used for CDR3 identification, clonotype clustering and error correction. A nonparametric unseen species model with Euler transformation was used to estimate lower-bound total TCR beta diversity. Clones were called with MiXCR by TCRdb after fastp trimmed the public reads at Q25, and only in-frame beta chains were retained. Here each entry gathers all rows of one CDR3 protein and keeps the most common genes and DNA. It is TCRdb's table, rather than the study itself, that gives the V and J calls and clone size. The sample data list hundreds of thousands of distinct CDR3 sequences, and about 30% of these were observed just once. The ten most abundant clones make up roughly 14% of the sample.

This clonotype has just a few counts. This clone's antigen is unknown. The sample holds no much larger clone one base away, and base qualities are not on file. The chain uses TRBV30 and TRBJ2-1; 7 bases in between match TRBD1. The clonotype originates from a woman aged 80 or over in good health. Sequenced: blood. In nucleotides, the sequence is TGTGCCTGGAGTGACCCCCAGAACAGGGGCTCCATCGATGAGCAGTTCTTC. Its protein is CAWSDPQNRGSIDEQFF.